Listed below are T cell receptor beta chains from one sample, sequenced in a study of blood T cell repertoires in COVID-19. The protocol was immunoSEQ multiplex PCR, while the TCRdb copy is restricted to in-frame clones and leaves out a portion. Of tens of thousands of clones listed, more than 80% are singletons. What was sequenced was peripheral blood. These receptors were obtained from a human donor in a cohort sampled during active COVID-19. The CDR3 runs from the conserved cysteine through the conserved F or W. A D gene is named only where the DNA matches it firmly. Only some rows state a clone size, as once, few, many or a class for expanded clones.

>TRBD1|TRBJ2-1|TRBV10-3|NA
CAIRTGTGAYNEQFF
TGTGCCATCAGAACGGGAACAGGGGCCTACAATGAGCAGTTCTTC
>NA|TRBJ1-2|TRBV6-4|NA
CASSASPGIGYGYTF
TGTGCCAGCAGTGCCAGCCCCGGGATTGGCTATGGCTACACCTTC
>NA|TRBJ1-5|TRBV9|NA
CASSASPGQPQHF
TGTGCCAGCAGCGCTAGCCCGGGCCAGCCCCAGCATTTT
>NA|TRBJ2-5|TRBV3-1/TRBV3-2|NA
CASSQEPGVETQYF
TGTGCCAGCAGCCAAGAACCGGGGGTAGAGACCCAGTACTTC
>NA|TRBJ1-3|TRBV19|NA
CASSIAAASGFRNTIYF
TGTGCCAGTAGTATCGCGGCGGCCTCTGGATTTAGGAACACCATATATTTT
>NA|TRBJ1-5|TRBV5-6|NA
CASSLGRGPQHF
TGTGCCAGCAGCTTGGGTAGGGGGCCCCAGCATTTT
>NA|TRBJ2-7|TRBV5-1|NA
CASSPVTDYEQYF
TGCGCCAGCAGCCCCGTGACAGACTACGAGCAGTACTTC
>NA|TRBJ2-7|TRBV7-3|NA
CASSHLGGAHEQYF
TGTGCCAGCAGCCATCTCGGAGGGGCCCACGAGCAGTACTTC
>NA|TRBJ2-7|TRBV5-4|NA
CASSLAGFEQYF
TGTGCCAGCAGCTTGGCCGGGTTCGAGCAGTACTTC
>NA|TRBJ1-1|TRBV27|NA
CASSLFGGGEAFF
TGTGCCAGCAGTTTATTTGGTGGCGGTGAAGCTTTCTTT
>TRBD1|TRBJ1-1|TRBV10-2|NA
CASSREGGGNTEAFF
TGCGCCAGCAGTAGGGAAGGGGGCGGGAACACTGAAGCTTTCTTT
>NA|TRBJ1-5|TRBV2|NA
CASLGQGNQPQHF
TGTGCCAGCCTGGGACAAGGAAATCAGCCCCAGCATTTT
>NA|TRBJ1-3|TRBV5-6|NA
CASSLLTDIYLSSGNTIYF
TGTGCCAGCAGCTTGCTGACGGACATTTATTTGAGCTCTGGAAACACCATATATTTT
>NA|TRBJ2-1|TRBV7-2|NA
CASSSYRSSYNEQFF
TGTGCCAGCAGCTCTTACAGAAGCTCCTACAATGAGCAGTTCTTC
>NA|TRBJ2-2|TRBV7-9|once
CASNPSTGELFF
TGTGCCAGCAACCCGAGCACCGGGGAGCTGTTTTTT
>NA|TRBJ1-5|TRBV28|once
CASSSGQADTQPQHF
TGTGCCAGCAGTTCTGGACAAGCAGATACTCAGCCCCAGCATTTT
>TRBD1|TRBJ1-1|TRBV5-6|once
CASSRGTAGTEAFF
TGTGCCAGCAGCCGCGGGACAGCAGGCACTGAAGCTTTCTTT
>NA|TRBJ2-6|TRBV14|NA
CASSQDALRVLGSGANVLTF
TGTGCCAGCAGCCAAGACGCTTTGCGGGTTTTAGGGTCTGGGGCCAACGTCCTGACTTTC
>NA|TRBJ2-2|TRBV2|NA
CASSPASTNTGELFF
TGTGCCAGCAGCCCTGCATCTACGAACACCGGGGAGCTGTTTTTT
>NA|TRBJ2-7|TRBV5-5|NA
CASSLGQGGFNEQYF
TGTGCCAGCAGCCTCGGACAGGGAGGGTTCAACGAGCAGTACTTC
>TRBD1|TRBJ1-1|TRBV2|NA
CASSQGEGTEAFF
TGTGCCAGCAGCCAGGGGGAAGGAACTGAAGCTTTCTTT
>TRBD1|TRBJ1-1|TRBV2|NA
CASEGAPNTEAFF
TGTGCCAGCGAGGGGGCCCCCAACACTGAAGCTTTCTTT
>TRBD1|TRBJ1-6|TRBV11-3|many
CASSWDRTSPLHF
TGTGCCAGCAGCTGGGACAGGACTTCACCCCTCCACTTT
>NA|TRBJ2-1|TRBV19|NA
CASSTGGYNEQFF
TGTGCCAGTAGTACAGGGGGGTACAATGAGCAGTTCTTC
>TRBD1|TRBJ2-7|TRBV2|NA
CASTRQGSSYEQYF
TGTGCCAGCACCAGACAGGGGAGCTCCTACGAGCAGTACTTC
>NA|TRBJ1-3|TRBV10-3|few
CAIKGQGVGNTIYF
TGTGCCATCAAGGGGCAGGGTGTAGGAAACACCATATATTTT
>TRBD2|TRBJ2-1|TRBV4-1|NA
CASSRGAGTSGGSSYNEQFF
TGCGCCAGCAGCCGTGGAGCCGGGACTAGCGGGGGGAGCTCCTACAATGAGCAGTTCTTC
>NA|TRBJ2-1|TRBV7-9|NA
CASSLAGGINEQFF
TGTGCCAGCAGCTTAGCGGGGGGAATCAATGAGCAGTTCTTC
>TRBD1|TRBJ2-2|TRBV5-1|NA
CASSQTGVDTGELFF
TGCGCCAGCAGCCAGACAGGGGTGGACACCGGGGAGCTGTTTTTT
>TRBD2|TRBJ2-3|TRBV10-1|once
CASSGGLATDTQYF
TGCGCCAGCAGTGGGGGACTAGCCACAGATACGCAGTATTTT
>NA|TRBJ2-3|TRBV9|NA
CASSEGEPGGSTDTQYF
TGTGCCAGCAGCGAGGGGGAGCCGGGGGGTAGCACAGATACGCAGTATTTT
>TRBD1|TRBJ2-3|TRBV14|NA
CASSPTRGTGFLPDTQYF
TGTGCCAGCAGCCCGACGAGGGGGACAGGTTTTCTCCCAGATACGCAGTATTTT
>NA|TRBJ1-1|TRBV6-1|NA
CASSERRLVKTYTEAFF
TGTGCCAGCAGTGAAAGGCGGTTGGTAAAGACTTACACTGAAGCTTTCTTT
>NA|TRBJ1-4|TRBV5-1|NA
CASSLSGGPTNEKLFF
TGCGCCAGCAGCCTCTCCGGAGGCCCAACTAATGAAAAACTGTTTTTT
>TRBD2|TRBJ2-1|TRBV7-3|NA
CASSPGGARNEQFF
TGTGCCAGCAGCCCCGGGGGGGCACGCAATGAGCAGTTCTTC
>NA|TRBJ1-4|TRBV2|NA
CASSGRVGNEKLFF
TGTGCCAGCAGTGGGAGGGTCGGAAATGAAAAACTGTTTTTT
>NA|TRBJ2-6|TRBV5-1|NA
CASKQPGANVLTF
TGCGCCAGCAAACAGCCCGGGGCCAACGTCCTGACTTTC
>NA|TRBJ1-3|TRBV5-5|NA
CASSSDILSGNTIYF
TGTGCCAGCAGCTCGGACATTCTCTCTGGAAACACCATATATTTT
>NA|TRBJ1-3|TRBV15|once
CATSGTHLSGNTIYF
TGTGCCACCAGCGGGACACATCTCTCCGGAAACACCATATATTTT
>NA|TRBJ2-1|TRBV11-2|NA
CASSLGRGQFF
TGTGCCAGCAGCTTGGGTCGGGGGCAGTTCTTC
>TRBD1|TRBJ1-2|TRBV19|NA
CASSPQGPNYGYTF
TGTGCCAGTAGCCCACAGGGGCCCAACTATGGCTACACCTTC
>NA|TRBJ1-2|TRBV29-1|NA
CSVAEDGYTF
TGCAGCGTGGCAGAAGATGGCTACACCTTC